One sample yielded the 20 T cell receptor beta chains listed below, sequenced in a study of T cell changes during pregnancy in multiple sclerosis. TCRdb keeps only in-frame clones here, not all; method: immunoSEQ multiplex PCR. The table includes 57,000 or so clones, 90% detected once. Sequenced material: peripheral blood, taken in the third trimester of pregnancy. The receptors shown here come from a female donor in good health, enrolled as a control in a pregnancy study.

The chain combines TRBV19 with TRBJ2-1; 11 bases align to TRBD2. CDR3 size: 15 residues. CDR1 and CDR2 from the germline V gene are LNHDA and SQIVND (reference sequence). V was clipped by 4 bases and J by 4 bases; unmatched bases: 3. This chain's CDR3 is CASSTSGRIYNEQFF. The CDR3 nucleotides are TGTGCCAGTAGTACTAGCGGGAGGATTTACAATGAGCAGTTCTTC.

Of note for this clone: The conserved closing phenylalanine or tryptophan is absent in this CDR3, likely reflecting a read error. The limits of the CDR3 on the DNA are not certain, so only TCRdb's listed CDR3 is given. The chain links TRBV19 to TRBJ1-1; the D call in the table, TRBD1, was not verified against the DNA. CDR1 is LNHDA and CDR2 is SQIVND in the germline V gene (reference sequence). With termini counted, the CDR3 has 15 amino acids. The CDR3 sequence is CASSTRQAGQGASRV.

The CDR3 DNA sequence: TGTGCCAGCAGCTTACAGGGGTCTGAGGTCACTGAAGCTTTCTTT. Protein product: CASSLQGSEVTEAFF. The V gene is TRBV7-2, the J gene TRBJ1-1; D possibly corresponds to TRBD1 (6 bases). V gave up 2 bases and J gave up 4 bases, with 14 bases separating them. The CDR3 extends over 15 amino acids. The V gene's germline CDR1 is SGHTA and CDR2 FQGNSA.

V is TRBV29-1 and J is TRBJ1-2, with 9 bases identical to TRBD1. V was pared by 2 bases and J by 8 bases, with 9 bases of the junction left unmatched. Germline V gives CDR1 SQVTM, CDR2 ANQGSEA. The CDR3 runs to 14 residues. The CDR3 DNA sequence: TGCAGCGTTGAACAAATCCGGGACAGGGACGGCTACACCTTC. It specifies CSVEQIRDRDGYTF.

The chain joins TRBV30 to TRBJ2-5; D is undetermined. CDR3 size: 10 residues. The V end was cut by 5 bases, the J end by 5 bases, with 6 bases between. Germline assignment: CDR1 GTSNPN and CDR2 SVGIG (reference sequence). In nucleotides, the CDR3 is TGTGCCTGGGCGATCGAGACCCAGTACTTC. Translated, it gives CAWAIETQYF.

The chain combines TRBV5-6 with TRBJ2-1, with D possibly TRBD1 on 5 matching bases. Germline V gives CDR1 SGHDT, CDR2 YYEEEE. The CDR3 sequence is 18 residues long. Between the trimmed V and J ends, which lost 0 bases and 4 bases, there was a span of 20 bases. DNA of the CDR3: TGTGCCAGCAGCTTGGTAGGTGTTGAAACAGGTTTATACAATGAGCAGTTCTTC. As protein: CASSLVGVETGLYNEQFF. The whole variable domain, remainder taken from reference TRBV5-6 and TRBJ2-1, is DAGVTQSPTHLIKTRGQQVTLRCSPKSGHDTVSWYQQALGQGPQFIFQYYEEEERQRGNFPDRFSGHQFPNYSSELNVNALLLGDSALYLCASSLVGVETGLYNEQFFGPGTRLTVL.

Only a few counts were recorded for this clone. The chain combines TRBV7-2 with TRBJ1-4; D not resolved. Germline V gene lookup returns CDR1 SGHTA and CDR2 FQGNSA. This CDR3 has 15 residues. The V end was cut by 5 bases, the J end by 4 bases, with 14 bases between. CDR3 protein: CASSPDEGGNEKLFF. CDR3 DNA sequence: TGTGCCAGCAGCCCCGATGAGGGCGGTAATGAAAAACTGTTTTTT.

The V gene is TRBV10-2, the J gene TRBJ1-1; 8 nucleotides agree with TRBD1. Germline loops: CDR1 WSHSY, CDR2 SAAADI. V dropped 0 bases and J dropped 5; count of bases not matched to a gene: 2. This CDR3 has 14 residues. The CDR3 region is CASSESTGGTEAFF. DNA for the CDR3: TGCGCCAGCAGTGAGTCCACAGGGGGAACTGAAGCTTTCTTT.

A single count supports this clone. The chain links TRBV15 to TRBJ2-7; 16 nucleotides align to TRBD2. This CDR3 is built from 15 residues. Germline V lookup: CDR1 LNHNV, CDR2 YYDKDF (reference sequence). J lost 12 bases, V lost 5 bases, and 10 bases had no gene match. The CDR3, as DNA: TGTGCCACCAGCCTCCTCGGGACTAGCGGGAGGGAGTGGTACTTC. It is translated as CATSLLGTSGREWYF.

This rearrangement joins TRBV2 to TRBJ2-3; TRBD2 aligns across 12 bases. CDR3 length equals 17 residues. The V segment lost 5 bases and the J segment 4 bases; nucleotides outside the gene matches: 10. The germline V gene encodes CDR1 SNHLY and CDR2 FYNNEI. DNA of the CDR3: TGTGCCAGCAGTCCCATTCCTAGCGGGGGGGCTGCAGATACGCAGTATTTT. Translating it yields CASSPIPSGGAADTQYF. Based on the CDR3 plus reference TRBV2 and TRBJ2-3, the full variable domain is EPEVTQTPSHQVTQMGQEVILRCVPISNHLYFYWYRQILGQKVEFLVSFYNNEISEKSEIFDDQFSVERPDGSNFTLKIRSTKLEDSAMYFCASSPIPSGGAADTQYFGPGTRLTVL.

V is TRBV19 and J is TRBJ1-5; no firm D call. The CDR3 consists of 15 residues. Germline CDR1 is LNHDA and CDR2 is SQIVND (reference sequence). V lost 8 bases and J 0 bases, leaving 14 bases between the germline ends. In DNA, the CDR3 is TGTGCCAGTGTGGGGAGGAGGGATAGCAATCAGCCCCAGCATTTT. Residues: CASVGRRDSNQPQHF.

The chain links TRBV7-2 to TRBJ1-2, with 9 nucleotides matching TRBD1. The trim removed 1 base at V and 0 bases at J, leaving 12 bases unmatched. CDR1 is SGHTA and CDR2 is FQGNSA in the germline V gene. The length of the CDR3 is 19 residues. DNA of the CDR3: TGTGCCAGCAGCTTAGAGGCCCGGACAGGGGAGGGGGCTAACTATGGCTACACCTTC. Protein: CASSLEARTGEGANYGYTF.

The J gene is TRBJ2-2, the V gene TRBV25-1, with 9 bases fitting TRBD2. After removal of 2 bases from V and 4 bases from J, the junction contained 8 bases not matched to a gene. This CDR3 has 17 amino acids. Germline assignment: CDR1 MGHDK and CDR2 SYGVNS. CDR3 sequence: CASSESGRKEGTGELFF. As DNA, the CDR3 is TGTGCCAGCAGTGAAAGCGGGAGGAAGGAAGGCACCGGGGAGCTGTTTTTT.

This chain links TRBV6-5 with TRBJ1-2; 8 nucleotides align to TRBD1. V lost 5 bases to trimming and J lost 4 bases; unmatched junction nucleotides: 3. CDR1 and CDR2 from the germline V gene are MNHEY and SVGAGI. The CDR3 is made up of 13 amino acids. The CDR3 here is CASSPGGPYGYTF. CDR3 nucleotides: TGTGCCAGCAGTCCAGGGGGCCCCTATGGCTACACCTTC.

This clone was detected only once. The gene calls are TRBV19 and TRBJ1-2, with D possibly TRBD1 on 5 matching bases. Between the trimmed V and J ends, which lost 1 base and 6 bases, there was a span of 6 bases. There are 12 residues in the CDR3. In germline, CDR1 is LNHDA, CDR2 SQIVND (reference sequence). The CDR3 region is CASSIGGNGYTF. DNA of the CDR3: TGTGCCAGTAGTATAGGGGGCAATGGCTACACCTTC.

The genes are TRBV6-1 and TRBJ1-6, with 8 bases fitting TRBD1. The CDR3 totals 16 residues. Germline loops: CDR1 MNHNS, CDR2 SASEGT. V was clipped by 0 bases and J by 6 bases; unmatched bases: 4. The CDR3 protein is CASSEALGQGNSPLHF. The CDR3 DNA sequence: TGTGCCAGCAGTGAAGCCCTTGGACAGGGTAATTCACCCCTCCACTTT.

In DNA form, the CDR3 reads TGTGCCAGCAGCCCGGAGGGAAACGCTGAAGCTTTCTTT. Translated, it gives CASSPEGNAEAFF. The rearrangement joins TRBV7-9 to TRBJ1-1; D unclear. CDR3 length: 13 residues. Germline CDR1 reads SEHNR; CDR2 reads FQNEAQ (reference sequence). V dropped 5 bases and J dropped 6 bases, with 13 bases sitting between them.

The chain links TRBV5-1 to TRBJ1-1; D is perhaps TRBD1 (6 bases). V dropped 5 bases and J dropped 8 bases, with 19 bases sitting between them. Germline CDR1 SGHRS, CDR2 YFSETQ. CDR3 size: 14 residues. The CDR3, as DNA: TGCGCCAGCAGTTACAACCCAGGGGCGGTGGAAGCTTTCTTT. It is translated as CASSYNPGAVEAFF. The variable domain in full, completed from reference TRBV5-1 and TRBJ1-1, reads KAGVTQTPRYLIKTRGQQVTLSCSPISGHRSVSWYQQTPGQGLQFLFEYFSETQRNKGNFPGRFSGRQFSNSRSEMNVSTLELGDSALYLCASSYNPGAVEAFFGQGTRLTVV.

This clone was observed a handful of times. This chain connects TRBV28 to TRBJ2-1, with D hard to call. This CDR3 has 11 amino acids. V gave up 6 bases and J gave up 6 bases, with 6 bases separating them. Germline-derived CDR1 and CDR2 are MDHEN and SYDVKM. This CDR3 is CASSPLNEQFF. Written as DNA, the CDR3 is TGTGCCAGCAGCCCACTCAATGAGCAGTTCTTC.

This chain connects TRBV27 to TRBJ1-1; possibly TRBD1 for D (6 bases). V was clipped by 3 bases and J by 5 bases, with 13 bases between them. This CDR3 region has 14 residues. Germline CDR1 is MNHEY and CDR2 is SMNVEV (reference sequence). In DNA, the CDR3 is TGTGCCAGCAGTTTTACAGGGTCCGTGACTGAAGCTTTCTTT. Translating it yields CASSFTGSVTEAFF.